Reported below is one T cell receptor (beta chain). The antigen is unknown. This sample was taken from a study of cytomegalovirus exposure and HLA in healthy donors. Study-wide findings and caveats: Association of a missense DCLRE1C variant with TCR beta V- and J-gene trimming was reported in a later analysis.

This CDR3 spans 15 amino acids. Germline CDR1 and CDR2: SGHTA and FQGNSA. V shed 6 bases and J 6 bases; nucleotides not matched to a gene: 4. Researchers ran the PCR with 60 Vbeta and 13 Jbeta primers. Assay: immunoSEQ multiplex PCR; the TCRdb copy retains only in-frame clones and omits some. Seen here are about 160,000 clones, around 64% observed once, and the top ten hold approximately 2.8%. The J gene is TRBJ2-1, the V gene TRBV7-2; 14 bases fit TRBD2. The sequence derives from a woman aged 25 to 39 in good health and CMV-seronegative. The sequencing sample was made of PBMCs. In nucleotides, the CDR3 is TGTGCCAGCAGTCGACTAGCGGGGGGGCCCAATGAGCAGTTCTTC. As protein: CASSRLAGGPNEQFF.